What follows are 2 T cell receptor beta chains derived from one specimen sequenced in a study of CD8+ T cells in alopecia areata. Noted treatment: oral pan-JAK inhibitor, 5-10 mg twice daily. RNA, once extracted, was reverse transcribed into cDNA for use as the sequencing template. Using immunoSEQ multiplex PCR, the repertoire was profiled, and TCRdb retains in-frame clones only, with some absent. The repertoire includes 170,000 or so clones, approximately 55% of them detected once, and 9.5% to 14% sits in the top ten. Sequencing was performed on CD8+ T cells sorted from blood, taken at week 24, from a patient treated with tofacitinib. These receptors originate from a human donor with alopecia areata.

V and J are TRBV29-1 and TRBJ2-4, with D unclear. This CDR3 spans 13 amino acids. Trimming stripped 0 bases from V and 8 bases from J, with 11 bases between. The germline V gene has CDR1 SQVTM and CDR2 ANQGSEA. DNA for the CDR3: TGCAGCGTTGAAGATCTTAGTTCCGACATTCAGTACTTC. This sequence encodes CSVEDLSSDIQYF.

The table lists this clone with a few counts. This chain links TRBV4-1 with TRBJ2-7, with D perhaps TRBD1 or TRBD2 (5 bases each). Trimming stripped 0 bases from V and 3 bases from J, with 6 bases between. In germline, CDR1 is MGHRA, CDR2 YSYEKL. The CDR3 sequence is 13 residues long. The CDR3 region has the DNA TGCGCCAGCAGCCAAGATGGGGGCTACGAGCAGTACTTC. This encodes CASSQDGGYEQYF.